This T cell receptor beta chain came from a study of cytomegalovirus exposure and HLA in healthy donors. Germline assignment: CDR1 SGHTA and CDR2 FQGNSA. V lost 3 bases to trimming and J lost 8 bases; unmatched junction nucleotides: 18. The CDR3 covers 18 residues. Notes on the study in general: Sequencing likely caused a cluster of highly shared sequence variants. Under in vitro conditions, a few CMV-associated chains were confirmed as specific for CMV antigens. According to reports, the classifier identified cytomegalovirus status with high specificity and sensitivity.

On this clone itself: What it binds is not known.

The PCR contained 60 Vbeta and 13 Jbeta primers. This table comes from immunoSEQ multiplex PCR, and its TCRdb copy is limited to in-frame clones, with some not included. The repertoire holds a few hundred thousand clones, approximately 80% seen once, with around 1.4% in the top ten. Specimen: PBMCs. This sequence joins TRBV7-2 and TRBJ1-2; 10 nucleotides line up with TRBD1. The sequence was collected from a girl under 18 in good health and CMV-seronegative. The CDR3 nucleotides are TGTGCCAGCAGCTTTTCCCTTGGGCAGGGGACAGGGGCGAGAGGCTACACCTTC. As protein: CASSFSLGQGTGARGYTF.